This TCR beta chain stems from a study of T cells in Graves' hyperthyroidism and ophthalmopathy. This CDR3 is 17 amino acids long. The V and J ends lost 0 bases and 2 bases, in that order; junction bases with no gene match: 9. Germline V CDR1 and CDR2: LGHNA, YNFKEQ. RNA transcripts yielded amplified TCR beta CDR3 regions. A set of HTBI primers served as the primers for a first-round RT-PCR of the TCR CDR3. TCRdb re-called the multiplex PCR reads through MiXCR, storing one row per CDR3 protein. The sample shows 540,000 or so distinct CDR3 sequences, about a sixth of them seen only once. This clonotype was observed a few times. Its antigen is unidentified. Study findings and constraints: A median around 5.9 months before onset, the model predicted ophthalmopathy. Ophthalmopathy stood apart from stable hyperthyroidism in a 13 V-J model.

The chain employs TRBV4-2 and TRBJ2-7, with TRBD2 matching over 8 bases. Sequencing was done on a sample of blood. The source is a woman aged 25-40 years with Graves' hyperthyroidism. The CDR3 DNA reads as TGTGCCAGCAGCCAAGATGTGTTGCCGGGAGGGACCTACGAGCAGTACTTC. Translated, it gives CASSQDVLPGGTYEQYF.